The entry that follows covers one T cell receptor (beta chain) sequence. The sample is drawn from a study of blood T cell repertoires in COVID-19. Study context: COVID-19 samples collected from the United States, Italy and Spain covered acute and convalescent phases. From T cells, B-cell-depleted T cells, or PBMCs came the material, which was cDNA or gDNA.

In the original processing: Reference gene primer amplification gave estimated nucleated cell counts. Clones were read by immunoSEQ multiplex PCR, and TCRdb kept only the in-frame ones, dropping some. V, J and clone size reflect that table, while D and trimming were determined from the DNA. This sample has roughly 290,000 clones, with approximately 91% found just once. There are 17 residues in the CDR3. Germline V gene sequence: CDR1 SGHRS, CDR2 YFSETQ. Trimming stripped 1 base from V and 5 bases from J, with 18 bases between. The gene calls are TRBV5-1 and TRBJ1-4, with a tentative D call TRBD1 (5 bases). Sequenced input: peripheral blood. The clonotype was recovered from a woman in her sixties or seventies with acute or convalescent COVID-19. The CDR3 protein is CASSLSGGTVLNEKLFF. For the CDR3, the DNA is TGCGCCAGCAGCTTGTCGGGGGGAACGGTGTTGAATGAAAAACTGTTTTTT.